The 29 T cell receptor beta chains reported below all come from one sample, sequenced in a study of T cell responses to AZD1222 COVID-19 vaccine. Only in-frame clones appear in the TCRdb table, and some are missing; sequencing was by immunoSEQ multiplex PCR. Found here are tens of thousands of clones, 70% to 90% of them singletons; the top ten hold approximately 16%. Sequences were derived from peripheral blood, sampled on day 0 of AZD1222 vaccination. Receptor source: an adult in good health.

Turning to this clone: At one end, the junction sequence differs from germline, possibly due to a read error. J is TRBJ2-1 and V is TRBV30; 12 bases fit TRBD2. CDR1 is GTSNPN and CDR2 is SVGIG in the germline V gene (reference sequence). The CDR3 extends over 12 amino acids. CDR3 amino acids: CAWRASGRGLIF. CDR3 DNA: TGTGCCTGGAGGGCTAGCGGGAGGGGGTTGATCTTC.

On this clone: Relative to the germline gene, one junction end is altered; a read error may explain this. The gene calls are TRBV30 and TRBJ2-7; 10 bases map to TRBD2. Germline CDR1 is GTSNPN and CDR2 is SVGIG (reference sequence). The CDR3 length is 11 residues. The CDR3 spells CAWRLSGRVDF. In nucleotides, the CDR3 is TGTGCCTGGAGACTCAGCGGGAGGGTCGACTTC.

The chain joins TRBV15 to TRBJ2-7; a possible D gene is TRBD1 (6 bases). The CDR3 length is 19 residues. V was shortened by 0 bases and J by 0 bases, with 21 bases between the two germline ends. CDR1 LNHNV and CDR2 YYDKDF come from the germline V gene (reference sequence). This CDR3 is CATSRDPLPRGPSSYEQYF. The CDR3 DNA sequence: TGTGCCACCAGCAGAGATCCTCTCCCCAGGGGACCCTCCTCCTACGAGCAGTACTTC.

The J gene is TRBJ1-6, the V gene TRBV3-1 (or the pseudogene TRBV3-2); D is unclear. The germline V and J ends were trimmed by 2 bases and 8 bases, with 7 bases remaining between them. The CDR3 extends over 13 amino acids. The germline CDR1 and CDR2 sequences are LGHDT and YNNKEL (reference sequence). The CDR3 bases are TGTGCCAGCAGCCAACAGTTTGATTCACCCCTCCACTTT. Translating gives CASSQQFDSPLHF.

The chain couples TRBV18 to TRBJ1-4; unclear D gene. Germline CDR1 is KGHSH and CDR2 is LQKENI. With 3 bases removed from V and 0 bases from J, the gap between germline ends came to 11 bases. CDR3 length: 16 amino acids. The CDR3 nucleotides read TGTGCCAGCTCACCCTTCGGAAGGGCAACTAATGAAAAACTGTTTTTT. Amino acid sequence: CASSPFGRATNEKLFF. The complete variable domain, with remaining parts taken from reference TRBV18 and TRBJ1-4, reads NAGVMQNPRHLVRRRGQEARLRCSPMKGHSHVYWYRQLPEEGLKFMVYLQKENIIDESGMPKERFSAEFPKEGPSILRIQQVVRGDSAAYFCASSPFGRATNEKLFFGSGTQLSVL.

The genes are TRBV19 and TRBJ2-5; tentatively, D is TRBD1 (6 bases). This CDR3 spans 15 amino acids. Germline V lookup: CDR1 LNHDA, CDR2 SQIVND (reference sequence). Trimming stripped 4 bases from V and 1 base from J, with 13 bases between. DNA of the CDR3: TGTGCCAGTAGTACACGAAGGACAGCCCAAGAGACCCAGTACTTC. This sequence encodes CASSTRRTAQETQYF.

V gene TRBV7-9 combines with J gene TRBJ2-3, with TRBD2 matching 13 bases. The CDR3 extends over 16 amino acids. Trimming at V came to 2 bases and at J to 2 bases, leaving 1 base not matched to a gene. The V gene's germline CDR1 is SEHNR and CDR2 FQNEAQ (reference sequence). In nucleotides, the CDR3 is TGTGCCAGCAGCTTAACTAGCGGGAGGGCCACAGATACGCAGTATTTT. Its translation: CASSLTSGRATDTQYF.

The chain uses TRBV30 and TRBJ1-2; 7 bases are shared with TRBD1. Looked up from germline, CDR1 is GTSNPN and CDR2 is SVGIG (reference sequence). The junction had 7 bases not matched to a gene; V was cut back by 0 bases and J by 0 bases. CDR3 length equals 16 residues. CDR3: CAWSVGGTDTNYGYTF. CDR3 nucleotide sequence: TGTGCCTGGAGTGTAGGCGGGACAGATACTAACTATGGCTACACCTTC.

The chain combines TRBV30 with TRBJ1-2, with 7 bases matching TRBD1. After removal of 8 bases from V and 8 bases from J, the junction contained 14 bases not matched to a gene. CDR1 is GTSNPN, CDR2 SVGIG, per germline (reference sequence). The CDR3 length is 13 residues. The CDR3 spells CARSRDSSKGYTF. DNA of the CDR3: TGTGCCCGGTCCCGGGACAGTTCAAAGGGCTACACCTTC. The variable domain in full, completed from reference TRBV30 and TRBJ1-2, reads SQTIHQWPATLVQPVGSPLSLECTVEGTSNPNLYWYRQAAGRGLQLLFYSVGIGQISSEVPQNLSASRPQDRQFILSSKKLLLSDSGFYLCARSRDSSKGYTFGSGTRLTVV.

This chain links TRBV5-8 with TRBJ2-1; 10 nucleotides agree with TRBD2. The junction had 8 bases not matched to a gene; V was cut back by 4 bases and J by 13 bases. CDR1 SGHTS and CDR2 YDEGEE come from the germline V gene. This CDR3 is 13 amino acids long. The CDR3 nucleotides read TGTGCCAGCAGCCTCACTAGCGGGAACCTTCAGTTCTTC. It is translated as CASSLTSGNLQFF.

This chain joins TRBV6-2 or TRBV6-3 and TRBJ1-1, with a possible D match to TRBD1 (6 bases). Germline V gene lookup returns CDR1 MNHEY and CDR2 SVGEGT. V was shortened by 0 bases and J by 6 bases, with 17 bases between the two germline ends. The CDR3 length is 16 residues. CDR3 protein: CASSYSKGDVGAEAFF. In DNA, the CDR3 is TGTGCCAGCAGTTACTCGAAGGGGGACGTGGGTGCTGAAGCTTTCTTT.

This sequence joins TRBV7-2 and TRBJ2-7; D remains unclear. Trimming cost V 1 base and J 1 base, with 8 bases left between them. The CDR3 consists of 14 residues. Germline assignment: CDR1 SGHTA and CDR2 FQGNSA. The CDR3 nucleotides are TGTGCCAGCAGCTTAGATTACAGATCCTACGAGCAGTACTTC. It yields the protein CASSLDYRSYEQYF. Together with reference TRBV7-2 and TRBJ2-7, the CDR3 gives the full variable domain: GAGVSQSPSNKVTEKGKDVELRCDPISGHTALYWYRQSLGQGLEFLIYFQGNSAPDKSGLPSDRFSAERTGGSVSTLTIQRTQQEDSAVYLCASSLDYRSYEQYFGPGTRLTVT.

This chain links TRBV7-2 with TRBJ1-5; 8 bases agree with TRBD1. Unmatched junction bases numbered 6, after V lost 3 bases and J lost 2 bases. The CDR3 runs to 16 residues. Germline CDR1 SGHTA, CDR2 FQGNSA. The CDR3, as DNA: TGTGCCAGCAGCTTGAACGGACAGGGTGGCAATCAGCCCCAGCATTTT. Protein sequence: CASSLNGQGGNQPQHF.

The chain is built from TRBV6-5 and TRBJ1-1, with D tentatively TRBD1 (5 bases). Trimming cost V 2 bases and J 4 bases, with 11 bases left between them. CDR1 and CDR2 (germline): MNHEY, SVGAGI. The CDR3 is 14 amino acids. The CDR3 nucleotides are TGTGCCAGCAGTTACGCCGGGGCCACCACTGAAGCTTTCTTT. It is translated as CASSYAGATTEAFF.

The J gene is TRBJ2-5, the V gene TRBV10-3; 12 bases are a match to TRBD2. Germline CDR1 is ENHRY and CDR2 is SYGVKD. CDR3 length: 15 amino acids. With V trimmed by 6 bases and J by 4 bases, 6 bases remained unmatched. CDR3 nucleotides: TGTGCCATCAGCCCTAGCGGGAGGGCTTTAGAGACCCAGTACTTC. It translates to CAISPSGRALETQYF.

V and J are TRBV7-9 and TRBJ1-5, with no clear D. The V and J ends lost 5 bases and 6 bases respectively, with 11 bases between them. The germline CDR1 and CDR2 sequences are SEHNR and FQNEAQ (reference sequence). This CDR3 spans 13 amino acids. The CDR3 loop is CASSEGWSQPQHF. The CDR3 coding sequence is TGTGCCAGCAGCGAGGGTTGGTCTCAGCCCCAGCATTTT.

The genes are TRBV7-2 and TRBJ1-4, with 7 bases identical to TRBD1. In germline, CDR1 is SGHTA, CDR2 FQGNSA. The CDR3 is 15 amino acids. Trimming cost V 1 base and J 5 bases; bases outside gene matches: 4. The CDR3: CASSLEGQPNEKLFF. DNA for the CDR3: TGTGCCAGCAGCTTAGAGGGACAGCCCAATGAAAAACTGTTTTTT.

This clone was picked up one time. V gene TRBV10-3 combines with J gene TRBJ1-5; D may be TRBD1 (5 bases). The CDR3 runs to 20 residues. Per germline, CDR1 ENHRY and CDR2 SYGVKD. Deletions cut 1 base from V and 4 bases from J, with 26 bases between. The CDR3 DNA reads as TGTGCCATCAGTGAGTTATTTGACACCTATTCAGGGTGGCGAAATCAGCCCCAGCATTTT. This encodes CAISELFDTYSGWRNQPQHF.

The chain uses TRBV15 and TRBJ1-4, with TRBD1 matching over 7 bases. V was clipped by 6 bases and J by 6 bases; unmatched bases: 4. CDR1 and CDR2 (germline): LNHNV, YYDKDF (reference sequence). The CDR3 totals 13 residues. The CDR3 loop is CATRGQNDEKLFF. CDR3 DNA sequence: TGTGCCACCAGGGGACAGAATGATGAAAAACTGTTTTTT.

The rearrangement joins TRBV19 to TRBJ1-5; D gene unclear. Germline values: CDR1 LNHDA, CDR2 SQIVND (reference sequence). Between the trimmed V and J ends, which lost 5 bases and 0 bases, there was a span of 14 bases. The CDR3 contains 16 residues. The CDR3 reads CASSLAGAYSNQPQHF. CDR3 DNA: TGTGCCAGTAGTTTGGCAGGCGCCTATAGCAATCAGCCCCAGCATTTT.

This clone was found once. V gene TRBV6-5 combines with J gene TRBJ2-7; 7 nucleotides agree with TRBD2. Trimming took 6 bases from V and 3 from J; bases not matched to a gene: 11. The CDR3 sequence is 15 residues long. CDR1 and CDR2 (germline): MNHEY, SVGAGI. DNA of the CDR3: TGTGCCAGCAGGAATGATGGCGGGAGAGGCTACGAGCAGTACTTC. Its translation is CASRNDGGRGYEQYF.

The chain carries TRBV29-1 and TRBJ1-2; D is uncertain. In germline, CDR1 is SQVTM, CDR2 ANQGSEA. Deletions cut 4 bases from V and 4 bases from J, with 16 bases between. The CDR3 runs 14 residues. CDR3 protein: CSVAGLTASYGYTF. The DNA of the CDR3 is TGCAGCGTTGCAGGTTTGACGGCTAGCTATGGCTACACCTTC.

The chain couples TRBV19 to TRBJ1-5; D call uncertain. Trimming took off 3 bases at V and 4 bases at J, with 10 bases between the two ends. CDR1 and CDR2 from the germline V gene are LNHDA and SQIVND (reference sequence). There are 14 residues in the CDR3. The CDR3 bases are TGTGCCAGTAGTATCCACGGCGGGAATCAGCCCCAGCATTTT. As protein: CASSIHGGNQPQHF.

This clone was counted a single time. The chain links TRBV24-1 to TRBJ2-3; TRBD2 matches at 9 bases. CDR1 is KGHDR, CDR2 SFDVKD, per germline. Trimming at V came to 2 bases and at J to 3 bases, leaving 5 bases not matched to a gene. This CDR3 has 16 amino acids. The CDR3 DNA is TGTGCCACCAGTGATTATATGCTAGCGGGAACAGATACGCAGTATTTT. This translates into CATSDYMLAGTDTQYF.

J is TRBJ2-3 and V is TRBV6-2 or TRBV6-3; 14 bases agree with TRBD2. Germline V gene data show CDR1 as MNHEY and CDR2 as SVGEGT. This CDR3 has 20 amino acids. The junction had 13 bases not matched to a gene; V was cut back by 2 bases and J by 3 bases. The CDR3 DNA reads TGTGCCAGCAGTTACGCAGGACTAGCGGGAGGCAATATTCAAACAGATACGCAGTATTTT. Protein: CASSYAGLAGGNIQTDTQYF.

This chain uses TRBV6-5 with TRBJ1-5; the D is unclear. The ends were cut back, 7 bases at V and 2 bases at J, with 9 bases in the middle. The CDR3 length is 13 residues. CDR1 is MNHEY and CDR2 is SVGAGI in the germline V gene. CDR3 residues: CASKRVGNQPQHF. CDR3 in DNA: TGTGCCAGCAAAAGGGTCGGCAATCAGCCCCAGCATTTT.

The V call is TRBV7-3, the J call TRBJ2-3; no reliable D call. From germline, CDR1 is SGHTA and CDR2 FQGTGA. The CDR3 is 15 residues long. V gave up 1 base and J gave up 2 bases, with 10 bases separating them. DNA of the CDR3: TGTGCCAGCAGCTTAAACGTTCTTGCCACAGATACGCAGTATTTT. Translating it yields CASSLNVLATDTQYF.

V usage is TRBV19 and J usage is TRBJ1-1; a weak D match, TRBD1 (6 bases). V was cut by 0 bases and J by 4 bases, with 18 bases left in between. CDR3 size: 17 residues. Germline V lookup: CDR1 LNHDA, CDR2 SQIVND (reference sequence). CDR3 sequence reads: CASSIDGGRGSGTEAFF. The CDR3 nucleotides are TGTGCCAGTAGTATAGATGGCGGCAGGGGAAGCGGCACTGAAGCTTTCTTT.

The chain links TRBV2 to TRBJ1-5; D gene unclear. V shed 4 bases and J shed 4 bases, with 8 bases lying between them. CDR1 and CDR2 from the germline V gene are SNHLY and FYNNEI. The CDR3 runs to 13 residues. This CDR3 reads CASSVEGNQPQHF. CDR3 sequence (DNA): TGTGCCAGCAGTGTTGAAGGTAATCAGCCCCAGCATTTT.